This T cell receptor beta chain was documented in a study of cytomegalovirus exposure and HLA in healthy donors. Whole-study results and caveats: Follow-up analysis later connected one missense variant in DCLRE1C with trimming of TCR beta V- and J-genes. Accurate predictions that matched the HLA-A and HLA-B alleles of most subjects were reportedly made from TCR beta sequences.

With V trimmed by 0 bases and J by 5 bases, 5 bases remained unmatched. The CDR3 runs 15 residues. From germline, CDR1 is KGHSH and CDR2 LQKENI. Amplification used 60 Vbeta primers and 13 Jbeta primers. Sequencing used immunoSEQ multiplex PCR; TCRdb keeps in-frame clones, though not all of them. The sample contains about 170,000 clones, roughly 80% of which appear only once. As for the donors, each was a healthy bone marrow donor. In regard to this clone: The antigen is unknown. At the DNA level, this CDR3 is encoded by other sequences in the same sample as well.

Specimen: PBMCs. The chain couples TRBV18 to TRBJ1-2, with 8 bases identical to TRBD1. The origin of this receptor is a girl under 18 in good health and CMV-seropositive. The CDR3 DNA is TGTGCCAGCTCACCACCGTCAACAGGGGGTTATGGCTACACCTTC. Protein sequence: CASSPPSTGGYGYTF.